The 30 T cell receptor beta chains reported below all come from one sample, sequenced in a study of shared clonotypes between healthy human individuals. Profiled with immunoSEQ multiplex PCR; TCRdb holds only in-frame clones, not every one. The sample lists roughly 700,000 clones, under 80% occurring once. Material for sequencing was memory CD4+ T cells sorted from blood. Subset: CD45RA-negative fraction. The receptors derive from a young woman in good health.

V is TRBV15 and J is TRBJ1-2, with 7 bases aligning to TRBD1. The trim removed 3 bases at V and 8 bases at J, leaving 6 bases unmatched. Germline V lookup: CDR1 LNHNV, CDR2 YYDKDF (reference sequence). CDR3 size: 13 residues. CDR3 DNA: TGTGCCACCAGCAGCAGACAGGGCCGGGGCTACACCTTC. This translates into CATSSRQGRGYTF.

V usage is TRBV14 and J usage is TRBJ1-6; D is undetermined. The CDR3 consists of 15 residues. V was cut by 7 bases and J by 8 bases, with 18 bases left in between. Looked up from germline, CDR1 is SGHDN and CDR2 is FVKESK. The CDR3 region is CASKLTIGPDSPLHF. The CDR3 DNA follows: TGTGCCAGCAAATTAACCATTGGGCCTGATTCACCCCTCCACTTT.

This clone occurred a few times. The rearrangement links TRBV19 to TRBJ1-1, with D hard to call. The CDR3 has 15 amino acids. Deletions cut 3 bases from V and 5 bases from J, with 16 bases between. Germline V gene sequence: CDR1 LNHDA, CDR2 SQIVND (reference sequence). Here the CDR3 reads CASSISDRWKTEAFF. The CDR3 DNA reads as TGTGCCAGTAGTATCAGCGATAGGTGGAAAACTGAAGCTTTCTTT.

A few counts support this clone. The chain carries TRBV28 and TRBJ2-7; 12 positions match TRBD2. The CDR3 contains 15 residues. V was clipped by 5 bases and J by 3 bases; unmatched bases: 5. Germline V CDR1 and CDR2: MDHEN, SYDVKM. The DNA for the CDR3 is TGTGCCAGCAGTGCCCCTAGCGGGAGGGACTACGAGCAGTACTTC. This encodes CASSAPSGRDYEQYF. The full variable domain, its missing parts supplied by reference TRBV28 and TRBJ2-7, is DVKVTQSSRYLVKRTGEKVFLECVQDMDHENMFWYRQDPGLGLRLIYFSYDVKMKEKGDIPEGYSVSREKKERFSLILESASTNQTSMYLCASSAPSGRDYEQYFGPGTRLTVT.

J is TRBJ2-5 and V is TRBV6-1; D gene unclear. The germline V and J ends were trimmed by 7 bases and 5 bases, with 14 bases remaining between them. CDR3 length: 13 amino acids. Germline CDR1 MNHNS, CDR2 SASEGT. This chain's CDR3 is CASKFSGGETQYF. Written as DNA, the CDR3 is TGTGCCAGCAAGTTTAGTGGCGGTGAGACCCAGTACTTC.

CDR3 DNA: TGTGCCAGCAGTTTTAAAGGGACGGAGACCCAGTACTTC. Residues: CASSFKGTETQYF. J is TRBJ2-5 and V is TRBV27, with D perhaps being TRBD1 or TRBD2 (5 bases each). This CDR3 region has 13 residues. Per germline, CDR1 MNHEY and CDR2 SMNVEV (reference sequence). Trimming took off 3 bases at V and 5 bases at J, with 10 bases between the two ends.

The CDR3 DNA sequence: TGTGCCAGCAGCACCTCGCCGCATAGCATCTCCTACAATGAGCAGTTCTTC. Translation gives CASSTSPHSISYNEQFF. This chain connects TRBV9 to TRBJ2-1; no clear D. Germline CDR1 is SGDLS and CDR2 is YYNGEE. Trimming shortened V by 4 bases and J by 0 bases, and 17 bases separated the two germline ends. The CDR3 runs to 17 residues.

The chain carries TRBV5-1 and TRBJ1-2, with D perhaps TRBD1 (6 bases). There are 15 residues in the CDR3. Trimming shortened V by 2 bases and J by 6 bases, and 17 bases separated the two germline ends. The germline CDR1 and CDR2 sequences are SGHRS and YFSETQ. The CDR3 is CASSFRGQLGDGYTF. For the CDR3, the DNA is TGCGCCAGCAGCTTCCGAGGACAGCTCGGGGATGGCTACACCTTC. The complete variable domain, with remaining parts taken from reference TRBV5-1 and TRBJ1-2, reads KAGVTQTPRYLIKTRGQQVTLSCSPISGHRSVSWYQQTPGQGLQFLFEYFSETQRNKGNFPGRFSGRQFSNSRSEMNVSTLELGDSALYLCASSFRGQLGDGYTFGSGTRLTVV.

Notes on this clone: Other DNA variants within this sample encode the same CDR3. The chain combines TRBV5-1 with TRBJ2-3, with D perhaps matching TRBD2 (7 bases). This CDR3 contains 14 residues. The germline V and J ends were trimmed by 1 base and 4 bases, with 10 bases remaining between them. CDR1 is SGHRS, CDR2 YFSETQ, per germline. CDR3 coding DNA: TGCGCCAGCAGCTTGACGGGGGGCCCAGATACGCAGTATTTT. It specifies CASSLTGGPDTQYF.

The chain combines TRBV9 with TRBJ1-2; TRBD1 aligns across 11 bases. Trimming took 4 bases from V and 7 from J; bases not matched to a gene: 12. From germline, CDR1 is SGDLS and CDR2 YYNGEE. The CDR3 is made up of 16 amino acids. DNA for the CDR3: TGTGCCAGCAGCTCACAGGGAGGACAGGGGGCGCTTGGCTACACCTTC. This codes for CASSSQGGQGALGYTF.

The CDR3 spells CASSQTATGDEQFF. The CDR3 region has the DNA TGTGCCAGCAGCCAGACTGCCACGGGCGATGAGCAGTTCTTC. The rearrangement links TRBV28 to TRBJ2-1; D not certain. Trimming took 6 bases from V and 8 from J, leaving 17 bases between them. In germline, CDR1 is MDHEN, CDR2 SYDVKM. The CDR3 is 14 residues long. The whole variable domain, remainder taken from reference TRBV28 and TRBJ2-1, is DVKVTQSSRYLVKRTGEKVFLECVQDMDHENMFWYRQDPGLGLRLIYFSYDVKMKEKGDIPEGYSVSREKKERFSLILESASTNQTSMYLCASSQTATGDEQFFGPGTRLTVL.

This clone was picked up a small number of times. The J gene is TRBJ1-1, the V gene TRBV5-1; D may be TRBD1 (5 bases). V lost 1 base to trimming and J lost 0 bases, with 10 bases between them. The CDR3 contains 15 residues. In germline, CDR1 is SGHRS, CDR2 YFSETQ. The DNA for the CDR3 is TGCGCCAGCAGCTTGTTTGGGGACGTGAACACTGAAGCTTTCTTT. Protein sequence: CASSLFGDVNTEAFF.

The chain combines TRBV18 with TRBJ2-5; TRBD2 matches 9 bases. Germline assignment: CDR1 KGHSH and CDR2 LQKENI. V trimming: 0 bases; J trimming: 5 bases; junction bases outside the gene matches: 4. CDR3 size: 15 residues. In nucleotides, the CDR3 is TGTGCCAGCTCACCACCTTCTAGCGGGAAGGAGACCCAGTACTTC. Its protein is CASSPPSSGKETQYF. Complete variable domain (other parts from reference TRBV18 and TRBJ2-5): NAGVMQNPRHLVRRRGQEARLRCSPMKGHSHVYWYRQLPEEGLKFMVYLQKENIIDESGMPKERFSAEFPKEGPSILRIQQVVRGDSAAYFCASSPPSSGKETQYFGPGTRLLVL.

This chain joins TRBV5-6 and TRBJ1-3; the match to TRBD1 covers 11 bases. The CDR3 sequence is 16 residues long. V shed 4 bases and J 3 bases; nucleotides not matched to a gene: 6. Germline V CDR1 and CDR2: SGHDT, YYEEEE. CDR3 DNA: TGTGCCAGCAGCACGGACAGGGGGCGAATTGGAAACACCATATATTTT. Its protein is CASSTDRGRIGNTIYF.

V usage is TRBV27 and J usage is TRBJ2-3; D is perhaps TRBD2 (5 bases). V lost 7 bases and J lost 3, with 17 bases in between. This CDR3 region has 15 residues. Per germline, CDR1 MNHEY and CDR2 SMNVEV (reference sequence). CDR3 sequence (DNA): TGTGCCAGCATCTCGAGGGAGACTGGGACAGATACGCAGTATTTT. Translating it yields CASISRETGTDTQYF.

This chain connects TRBV28 to TRBJ2-1; D not resolved. The germline gives CDR1 MDHEN, CDR2 SYDVKM. V was clipped by 2 bases and J by 1 base, with 6 bases between them. This CDR3 has 14 residues. The CDR3 protein is CASSLVGSYNEQFF. The DNA for the CDR3 is TGTGCCAGCAGTTTAGTAGGTTCCTACAATGAGCAGTTCTTC.

This clone is a singleton in its sample. The V and J genes are TRBV28 and TRBJ2-7; perhaps TRBD1 as D (5 bases). CDR3 size: 14 residues. V was trimmed by 7 bases and J by 0 bases, leaving 13 bases between them. Germline V lookup: CDR1 MDHEN, CDR2 SYDVKM. CDR3 region: CASTNRGSSYEQYF. The CDR3 DNA follows: TGTGCCAGCACTAATAGGGGCAGCTCCTACGAGCAGTACTTC.

On this clone itself: Within the sample, other DNA sequences also encode this same CDR3. This sequence joins TRBV18 and TRBJ2-7; TRBD2 matches at 9 bases. CDR1 is KGHSH and CDR2 is LQKENI in the germline V gene. CDR3 length equals 15 residues. Trimming at V came to 0 bases and at J to 3 bases, leaving 3 bases not matched to a gene. The CDR3 DNA reads as TGTGCCAGCTCACCACCGGCGGGAGGGAGCTACGAGCAGTACTTC. It codes for CASSPPAGGSYEQYF.

The chain links TRBV5-1 to TRBJ2-7; 8 bases fit TRBD2. The V and J ends lost 0 bases and 3 bases, in that order; junction bases with no gene match: 17. Germline CDR1 is SGHRS and CDR2 is YFSETQ. This CDR3 has 19 amino acids. In DNA form, the CDR3 reads TGCGCCAGCAGCTTGGAGGCAAGCGGGACTAGTTTCTGGTTCTACGAGCAGTACTTC. It specifies CASSLEASGTSFWFYEQYF.

The chain uses TRBV27 and TRBJ2-7; the match to TRBD1 covers 7 bases. The CDR3 consists of 13 residues. CDR1 is MNHEY and CDR2 is SMNVEV in the germline V gene (reference sequence). V trimming: 2 bases; J trimming: 3 bases; junction bases outside the gene matches: 1. CDR3 bases: TGTGCCAGCAGTTTAGGGACAGTCTACGAGCAGTACTTC. Protein product: CASSLGTVYEQYF.

The chain uses TRBV6-5 and TRBJ2-3; 10 bases line up with TRBD2. Trimming removed 4 bases from V and 6 bases from J; junction bases left unmatched: 10. The CDR3 totals 16 residues. Germline V lookup: CDR1 MNHEY, CDR2 SVGAGI. The CDR3 DNA is TGTGCCAGCAGTTCCGCCCAGCGGGAGGGCCGGGATACGCAGTATTTT. Encoded protein: CASSSAQREGRDTQYF.

The V and J genes are TRBV6-5 and TRBJ2-5; D unclear. V was cut by 1 base and J by 3 bases, with 6 bases left in between. CDR1 is MNHEY and CDR2 is SVGAGI in the germline V gene. CDR3 size: 13 residues. In DNA, the CDR3 is TGTGCCAGCAGTTACTTGGCAGAAGAGACCCAGTACTTC. It translates to CASSYLAEETQYF.

This chain uses TRBV10-2 with TRBJ2-2; TRBD2 aligns across 13 bases. In germline, CDR1 is WSHSY, CDR2 SAAADI. V was clipped by 7 bases and J by 7 bases; unmatched bases: 12. This CDR3 is built from 17 residues. The chain's CDR3 is CASTRGLAGVRDGELFF. Here the CDR3 DNA reads TGCGCCAGCACCAGAGGACTAGCGGGAGTTAGGGACGGGGAGCTGTTTTTT.

The V gene is TRBV6-5, the J gene TRBJ2-5, with D possibly matching TRBD2 (5 bases). CDR1 is MNHEY, CDR2 SVGAGI, per germline. Trimming cost V 6 bases and J 6 bases, with 17 bases left between them. The CDR3 is made up of 14 amino acids. Written as DNA, the CDR3 is TGTGCCAGCAGATCAGGACGGGAAGGGCAGACCCAGTACTTC. This sequence encodes CASRSGREGQTQYF.

Remarks on this clone: This specimen includes other DNA sequences encoding the same CDR3. The chain has TRBV30 and TRBJ1-1; 7 nucleotides agree with TRBD1. V gave up 0 bases and J gave up 6 bases; unmatched junction bases: 1. Germline loops: CDR1 GTSNPN, CDR2 SVGIG (reference sequence). The CDR3 runs to 12 residues. The CDR3 spells CAWSVQGPEAFF. The CDR3 nucleotides are TGTGCCTGGAGTGTACAGGGGCCTGAAGCTTTCTTT.

V gene TRBV4-1 combines with J gene TRBJ2-5; 12 bases fit TRBD2. Germline CDR1 is MGHRA and CDR2 is YSYEKL. V lost 1 base, J lost 5 bases, and 2 bases stayed unmatched. The CDR3 totals 15 residues. The CDR3 sequence: CASSQALAGGETQYF. Here the CDR3 DNA reads TGCGCCAGCAGCCAAGCCCTAGCGGGAGGGGAGACCCAGTACTTC.

The chain links TRBV6-6 to TRBJ2-7; 8 bases line up with TRBD1. Looked up from germline, CDR1 is MNHNY and CDR2 is SVGAGI (reference sequence). The V and J ends lost 2 bases and 3 bases, in that order; junction bases with no gene match: 3. The CDR3 covers 14 residues. CDR3 bases: TGTGCCAGCAGTTACGCGGACAGGGACTACGAGCAGTACTTC. Its translation is CASSYADRDYEQYF.

In the case of this clone: Other nucleotide sequences from this sample produce the same CDR3. CDR3 sequence reads: CASSLPVGELFF. CDR3 bases: TGTGCCAGCAGTTTACCTGTCGGGGAGCTGTTTTTT. The chain combines TRBV28 with TRBJ2-2; D is uncertain. Trimming shortened V by 2 bases and J by 7 bases, and 5 bases separated the two germline ends. Germline values: CDR1 MDHEN, CDR2 SYDVKM. The CDR3 loop spans 12 amino acids.

This clone was detected only once. This chain uses TRBV29-1 with TRBJ2-5; D might be TRBD2 (7 bases). CDR1 SQVTM and CDR2 ANQGSEA come from the germline V gene. With 4 bases removed from V and 4 bases from J, the gap between germline ends came to 13 bases. This CDR3 contains 13 residues. For the CDR3, the DNA is TGCAGCGTTGGTAGGGGGAGGGCAGAGACCCAGTACTTC. It codes for CSVGRGRAETQYF.

This clone was counted a few times. This chain connects TRBV5-4 to TRBJ2-1; 7 bases are a match to TRBD2. The germline V gene has CDR1 SGHNT and CDR2 YYREEE (reference sequence). V was clipped by 1 base and J by 8 bases; unmatched bases: 9. CDR3 length: 15 residues. CDR3 loop: CASSLRLREVDEQFF. The CDR3 DNA reads as TGTGCCAGCAGCTTGAGACTCCGGGAGGTGGATGAGCAGTTCTTC.